This T cell receptor beta chain appears in the sequencing data of a study of blood T cell repertoires in COVID-19. Across the whole study: The origin of the acute and convalescent COVID-19 samples was the United States, Italy and Spain. The cDNA or gDNA used as material had been derived from T cells, B-cell-depleted T cells, or PBMCs.

Germline loops: CDR1 SGHKS, CDR2 YYEKEE (reference sequence). The length of the CDR3 is 16 residues. The V end was cut by 3 bases, the J end by 8 bases, with 18 bases between. Seattle patients were enrolled while actively infected and followed longitudinally. Per the original methods: It was from reference gene primer amplification that nucleated cell counts were estimated. Some clones are missing from TCRdb's copy, which holds only in-frame ones; the method was immunoSEQ multiplex PCR. From that table come the V and J calls and clone size; the DNA was used to work out D and trimming. The sample carries 330,000 or so clones, roughly 90% recorded once.

The sequence derives from a woman in her fifties or sixties with COVID-19, enrolled during active disease. The sequencing input was peripheral blood. The chain links TRBV5-5 to TRBJ1-6; D is perhaps TRBD1 (6 bases). The CDR3 DNA follows: TGTGCCAGCAGCTGGGGGCCGGGCCTTCTTTATTCACCCCTCCACTTT. It specifies CASSWGPGLLYSPLHF.